This T cell receptor beta chain was obtained from a study of cytomegalovirus exposure and HLA in healthy donors (dated by TCRdb to the late 2010s). About the investigation overall: According to an earlier analysis of around 600 of the donors, about 179 million T cells yielded 117 million unique TCR beta sequences and approximately 300 Gb of sequence data. Roughly 300 gigabases of sequencing data and tens of millions of unique TCR sequences were included in an early release covering several hundred HLA-typed donors. Of the 350 to 400 genotyped donors, approximately 82% fell in the genetic ancestry cluster associated with self-reported Caucasian donors. The study aimed to test whether signatures of past pathogen exposure could be identified by cataloging public T cell receptors. The T cell repertoires of about 700 subjects were profiled by immunosequencing and related to cytomegalovirus serostatus. Along with the roughly 670-subject first cohort, a separate validation cohort of roughly 110 different subjects was used. To predict cytomegalovirus infection status, the study brought together high-throughput TCR immunosequencing, statistical association of individual TCRs with disease status, and machine learning. To study patterns of TCR occurrence, a later analysis re-analyzed previously published TCR beta repertoires from 700 or so donors and added high-resolution HLA genotyping. The later analysis used no new phenotypic data to find candidate immune exposures, relying instead on TCR beta sequences and their occurrence across donors. An earlier analysis of several hundred of the donors applied high-throughput TCR beta sequencing to assess whether each TCR beta V gene segment acted as functional or pseudogenic. Donor age, sex, ethnicity and CMV serostatus were compiled alongside the repertoire data. A later genetic analysis took genome-wide SNP genotypes for about 60% of the roughly 670 donors and used that subset as a discovery cohort. All discovery cohort repertoires had been generated using a single sequencing platform. HLA typing included class I and class II loci at four-digit resolution. Typing coverage differed by locus: A, B, C, DRB1 and DQB1 were typed in roughly 620-640 donors, DQA1 in about 560, DPA1 in 600 to 610, and DPB1 in 472. Roughly five DR-DQ haplotypes were treated as single units for association and clustering because of strong linkage in the cohort. Across about 370 genotyped donors of the cohort, an average of about 250,000 unique TCR beta nucleotide sequences per donor were sequenced, and approximately 19% of those sequences were non-productive. Study-wide conclusions, independent of this receptor: In vitro tests confirmed that a few of the cytomegalovirus-associated TCR beta chains recognize cytomegalovirus antigens. The 87-base-pair reads could not distinguish some IMGT-functional V segments, including TRBV6-2 and TRBV6-3, so those segments were excluded. For the cohort, immune exposure information was limited to CMV serostatus. The authors suggested that the approach could potentially be generalized to other disease states and immunological phenotypes. Only TCR beta chains were sequenced in this cohort, and the absence of alpha or paired-chain data limited detectable features. A group of highly shared sequence variants was considered likely to be a technical artifact of the sequencing pipeline. Linkage disequilibrium might explain the correlated functional status among segregating V segments, but an unknown experimental factor could not be ruled out. When HLA alleles, especially DR and DQ, strongly co-occurred, TCR associations were difficult to assign to individual alleles. An earlier analysis of roughly 570 of the donors showed that most TCR beta V segments appeared in productive rearrangements either about 87% or about 30% of the time, which broadly matched IMGT annotations. Most TCR sequences were seen in very few donors, while some public TCRs were found in many individuals. In the study, 150 to 200 TCR beta chains were listed as associated with cytomegalovirus. A further reported finding was that TCR beta sequences accurately predicted the HLA-A and HLA-B alleles for most subjects in the first cohort. According to a later analysis, parvovirus B19, influenza, CMV and Epstein-Barr virus appeared linked to several top co-occurrence clusters. Roughly uniform sequencing depth across donors was assumed in presence/absence analyses, although this assumption may not hold. A later analysis associated 15,000 to 20,000 TCR beta sequences with specific HLA alleles at a false discovery rate of 0.05. In a later analysis, most CMV-associated TCR beta chains were found to appear HLA-restricted, with HLA associations seemingly driven largely by CMV exposure. Because counts were too low, more than 15 rarely observed V segments, including chromosome 9 orphons, were left out of the earlier analysis of 587 of the donors. In both the original and validation cohorts, the classifier was reported to diagnose cytomegalovirus status with high specificity and sensitivity. In a later analysis, HLA-associated TCR beta chains were found to be more clonally expanded and to have lower generation probabilities than equally common non-associated chains. Because HLA typing was unavailable for some donors at each locus, only the typed subset was used in association tests. According to a later genetic analysis, donors in an Asian-associated ancestry cluster had fewer N-insertions in productive TCRs than the approximately 710-donor mean. In a later genetic analysis, a missense DCLRE1C variant was associated with V-gene and J-gene trimming of TCR beta chains, and the association was replicated in an independent cohort. According to a later analysis, TCR association rates differed among HLA loci, with DRB1 alleles showing the most associated TCRs and HLA-C alleles showing the fewest.

The CDR3 measures 16 amino acids from cysteine to phenylalanine. CDR3 DNA only is kept here, 48 bases in frame from base 1. Between the V and J ends, shortened by 5 bases and 6 bases respectively, the junction contains 20 bases. The CDR1 and CDR2 encoded by the germline V gene (reference sequence) are SEHNR and FQNEAQ. This clone was seen only once. Its antigen specificity is not known. Base quality data are lacking; no much larger clone is found one base away. Libraries came from the immunoSEQ multiplex PCR assay. For the multiplex PCR, a mixture combining 60 forward primers for TCR Vbeta segments and 13 reverse primers for TCR Jbeta segments was used. A multiplex PCR assay on genomic DNA amplified the CDR3 region of rearranged TCR beta genes. On the Illumina HiSeq System, the amplified TCR beta libraries were sequenced as 87-base-pair reads. The original pipeline was this. A later analysis tallied roughly 80 million unique TCR beta chains across the 700 or so repertoires, and around 9.9 million of those chains were shared by two or more donors. Raw reads were error-corrected and collapsed into unique sequences with a nearest-neighbor algorithm that merged closely related sequences to remove PCR and sequencing errors. Alignment of CDR3 sequences to IMGT reference sequences was used to assign V, D and J gene segments. Each retained sequence needed at least a six-nucleotide match to both a V gene segment and a J gene segment. A rearrangement was called productive if the CDR3 had no stop codons and remained in frame with V and J, and every other rearrangement was called non-productive. CDR3 was defined according to IMGT convention as the region running from the second conserved V-encoded cysteine to the conserved J-encoded phenylalanine. In an earlier analysis of around 540 of the donors, sequences lacking an unambiguous match to a single V gene segment were excluded. In an earlier analysis of roughly 500 of the donors, V segments were called functional above 56.7% productive rearrangements and were called segregating when the between-donor standard deviation exceeded 5%. A statistical classification framework was built for diagnosing cytomegalovirus status from the catalog of TCR beta chain sequences. In a later analysis, TCR nucleotide sequences were compared against IMGT/GENE-DB human TR gene sequences so that V and J genes could be assigned. In a later analysis, CDR3 sequences and most-parsimonious VDJ recombination scenarios were assigned using the TCRdist pipeline. In a later analysis, every TCR beta chain was defined by the combination of its CDR3 amino acid sequence and its V-gene family, and reads without a unique V-gene family were dropped. In a later analysis, approximately 640 highly shared, low-generation-probability nucleotide sequences were removed to address suspected cross-contamination and a sequencing artifact. For each public chain, a later analysis derived a clonal expansion index from normalized ranks of inferred template counts within each repertoire. In a later analysis, generation probabilities were computed using a VDJ recombination model fitted to out-of-frame rearrangements, and the results were checked against IGoR. In a later analysis, TCR-TCR, TCR-HLA and TCR-CMV co-occurrence was scored with hypergeometric tests, and a repertoire-size bias correction was applied to TCR pairs. A later analysis estimated false discovery rates by permuting HLA or CMV assignments 20 times. In a later analysis, co-occurring TCRs were grouped using DBSCAN, and TCRdist sequence similarity was added for clustering within HLA-allele-positive subsets. Repertoires with fewer than 30,000 or more than 120,000 public chains, plus five repertoires with anomalous nucleotide sharing, were excluded from co-occurrence clustering. The table comes from immuneACCESS by way of TCRdb, which keeps in-frame sequences with V and J called. Part of the clones is missing from these tables; in studies checked, under half for an unresolved V gene and the rest for unknown reasons. Clone size and the V and J calls come from that table; the DNA yielded D and trimming. This sample comprises over 95,000 clones, about 77% of them detected only once. In total, the top ten clones hold about 3.3% of the sample.

The cohort was made up of hundreds of healthy bone marrow donors. Cohort members were all nominally healthy when sampled, although unrecorded immune exposures were likely present. The donor tested CMV seronegative, placing the donor among the 350 or so seronegative members of the cohort. A peripheral blood sample was collected from each donor, and TCR beta sequencing was performed on peripheral blood mononuclear cells. Genomic DNA was extracted from the blood cell samples with the Qiagen DNeasy Blood Extraction Kit. Sequences were obtained from PBMCs. This receptor was obtained from a middle-aged man in good health and CMV-seronegative. Recombination connected TRBV7-9 to TRBJ1-3; the D gene is unclear. The bases are TGTGCCAGCAGCACATGGTCGGGAGCTCTCCCAAACACCATATATTTT. Translated, this is CASSTWSGALPNTIYF.